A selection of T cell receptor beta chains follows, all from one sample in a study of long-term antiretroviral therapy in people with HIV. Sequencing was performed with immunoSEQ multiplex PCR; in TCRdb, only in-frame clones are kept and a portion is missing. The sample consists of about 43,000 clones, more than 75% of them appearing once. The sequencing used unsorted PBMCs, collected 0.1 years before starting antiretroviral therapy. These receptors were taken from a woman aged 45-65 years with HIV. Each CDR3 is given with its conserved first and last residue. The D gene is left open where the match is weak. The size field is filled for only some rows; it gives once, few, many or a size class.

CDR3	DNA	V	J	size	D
CASSSGQNTEAFF	TGTGCCAGCAGCTCAGGACAGAACACTGAAGCTTTCTTT	TRBV11-2	TRBJ1-1	few	-
CASSLVGYGNTIYF	TGTGCCAGCAGCTTAGTGGGTTATGGAAACACCATATATTTT	TRBV11-2	TRBJ1-3	-	-
CASSEYGGQGATDTQYF	TGTGCCAGCAGTGAATATGGGGGACAGGGGGCAACAGATACGCAGTATTTT	TRBV25-1	TRBJ2-3	once	TRBD1
CASSLYAGHLNQPQHF	TGTGCCAGCAGTTTATACGCAGGGCATCTCAATCAGCCCCAGCATTTT	TRBV28	TRBJ1-5	-	-
CASSVGTSGGPTDTQYF	TGTGCCAGCAGCGTTGGGACTAGCGGGGGGCCTACAGATACGCAGTATTTT	TRBV9	TRBJ2-3	once	TRBD2
CASSLAQFAGYTF	TGTGCCAGCAGCTTAGCACAGTTCGCTGGCTACACCTTC	TRBV7-3	TRBJ1-2	-	-
CASSGSTPNTGELFF	TGTGCCAGCAGTGGGTCGACTCCGAACACCGGGGAGCTGTTTTTT	TRBV6-6	TRBJ2-2	-	-
CASRPFGNQPQHF	TGTGCCAGCAGACCTTTTGGGAATCAGCCCCAGCATTTT	TRBV6-5	TRBJ1-5	-	-
CASSLFGSGGTYEQYF	TGTGCCAGCAGCTTGTTTGGTAGCGGGGGAACCTACGAGCAGTACTTC	TRBV5-4	TRBJ2-7	-	TRBD2
CSVAGTSSSAYEQYF	TGCAGCGTGGCCGGGACTAGCTCCTCTGCCTACGAGCAGTACTTC	TRBV29-1	TRBJ2-7	-	TRBD2
CASSQEGGTGTSSYEQYF	TGCGCCAGCAGCCAAGAGGGGGGGACAGGGACGTCCTCCTACGAGCAGTACTTC	TRBV4-3	TRBJ2-7	once	TRBD1
CASSPAVNSPLHF	TGTGCCAGCAGCCCCGCAGTAAATTCACCCCTCCACTTT	TRBV9	TRBJ1-6	-	-
CAISDFGTGVEQYF	TGTGCCATCAGTGATTTTGGGACAGGGGTCGAGCAGTACTTC	TRBV10-3	TRBJ2-7	few	TRBD1
CASRNAEGEQFF	TGTGCTAGCAGAAATGCCGAAGGGGAGCAGTTCTTC	TRBV7-7	TRBJ2-1	-	-
CASNQGRAYTGELFF	TGTGCCAGCAACCAGGGAAGGGCCTACACCGGGGAGCTGTTTTTT	TRBV5-6	TRBJ2-2	-	-
CASSMIGRSNTGELFF	TGTGCCAGCAGCATGATTGGGCGGAGCAACACCGGGGAGCTGTTTTTT	TRBV5-8	TRBJ2-2	-	-
CASSWTTGGETQYF	TGTGCCAGCAGTTGGACTACGGGCGGAGAGACCCAGTACTTC	TRBV6-5	TRBJ2-5	-	-
CASRLTNTEAFF	TGCGCCAGCAGGTTGACAAACACTGAAGCTTTCTTT	TRBV5-1	TRBJ1-1	-	-
CASSLGGQGSRGNTIYF	TGTGCCAGCAGCTTAGGCGGACAGGGGAGTCGCGGAAACACCATATATTTT	TRBV11-2	TRBJ1-3	-	TRBD1
CASSPITGDEQFF	TGTGCCAGCAGTCCGATAACGGGCGATGAGCAGTTCTTC	TRBV27	TRBJ2-1	-	-
CASRLAKGELFF	TGTGCCAGCAGACTAGCGAAGGGGGAGCTGTTTTTT	TRBV6-6	TRBJ2-2	-	TRBD2
CASSERQAYPPGYTF	TGTGCCAGCAGTGAACGGCAGGCCTACCCCCCTGGCTACACCTTC	TRBV2	TRBJ1-2	-	-
CASSLVWRPTNEKLFF	TGTGCCAGCAGCTTAGTGTGGAGGCCAACTAATGAAAAACTGTTTTTT	TRBV7-9	TRBJ1-4	-	-
CASSQDQGPRFNEQFF	TGCGCCAGCAGCCAAGATCAGGGGCCCCGGTTCAATGAGCAGTTCTTC	TRBV4-3	TRBJ2-1	-	-
CASSVIWNTEAFF	TGTGCCAGCTCAGTCATTTGGAACACTGAAGCTTTCTTT	TRBV18	TRBJ1-1	-	-
CSVLRVGSYGYTF	TGCAGCGTCCTTCGGGTAGGCTCCTATGGCTACACCTTC	TRBV29-1	TRBJ1-2	-	-
CASSEYTGKDYGYTF	TGTGCCAGCAGTGAATATACAGGGAAGGACTATGGCTACACCTTC	TRBV25-1	TRBJ1-2	few	-
CASSLATERVPYEQYF	TGTGCCAGCAGCTTAGCGACGGAAAGGGTCCCCTACGAGCAGTACTTC	TRBV7-8	TRBJ2-7	once	-
CAWSVLRVNTGELFF	TGTGCCTGGAGTGTACTGCGGGTAAACACCGGGGAGCTGTTTTTT	TRBV30	TRBJ2-2	once	-